These T cell receptor beta chains were read from a single sample in a study of T cell changes during pregnancy in multiple sclerosis. Sequencing used immunoSEQ multiplex PCR; TCRdb keeps in-frame clones, though not all of them. The profile shows roughly 14,000 clones, around 85% of them singletons. The starting material was CD8+ T cells from peripheral blood mononuclear cells, obtained in the first trimester of pregnancy. These receptors all come from a female donor with multiple sclerosis, enrolled in a pregnancy study. CDR3s include the opening cysteine and the closing phenylalanine or tryptophan. The order of the fields is CDR3 protein, CDR3 DNA, J gene, clone size, D gene, V gene. The D gene is left open where the match is weak. Part of the rows lack a size; the others show once, few, many or a class for expanded clones.

CDR3aa: CASSGTGDTEAFF; CDR3nt: TGTGCCAGCAGTGGGACAGGGGACACTGAAGCTTTCTTT; j_gene: TRBJ1-1; abundance: few; d_gene: TRBD1; v_gene: TRBV9
CDR3aa: CASRELAGGPTDTQYF; CDR3nt: TGCGCCAGCAGGGAACTAGCGGGAGGTCCCACAGATACGCAGTATTTT; j_gene: TRBJ2-3; abundance: once; d_gene: TRBD2; v_gene: TRBV10-2
CDR3aa: CASSTHRVVESPLHF; CDR3nt: TGTGCCAGCAGCACTCACAGGGTTGTAGAATCACCCCTCCACTTT; j_gene: TRBJ1-6; abundance: NA; d_gene: NA; v_gene: TRBV7-8
CDR3aa: CASRPGTGINEQYF; CDR3nt: TGTGCCAGCAGACCCGGGACAGGCATCAACGAGCAGTACTTC; j_gene: TRBJ2-7; abundance: NA; d_gene: TRBD1; v_gene: TRBV7-9
CDR3aa: CASSSGDRGDTQYF; CDR3nt: TGTGCCAGCAGCTCGGGGGACAGGGGTGATACGCAGTATTTT; j_gene: TRBJ2-3; abundance: NA; d_gene: TRBD1; v_gene: TRBV5-5
CDR3aa: CASSDGATSSTDTQYF; CDR3nt: TGTGCCAGCAGTGACGGAGCTACGTCTAGCACAGATACGCAGTATTTT; j_gene: TRBJ2-3; abundance: once; d_gene: NA; v_gene: TRBV25-1
CDR3aa: CASSIEGAHRGSEQYF; CDR3nt: TGTGCCAGTAGTATCGAGGGGGCCCACAGGGGATCCGAGCAGTACTTC; j_gene: TRBJ2-7; abundance: NA; d_gene: TRBD1; v_gene: TRBV19
CDR3aa: CASSVAFIASGQTKNTGELFF; CDR3nt: TGTGCCAGCAGCGTAGCCTTTATCGCTAGCGGGCAAACGAAGAACACCGGGGAGCTGTTTTTT; j_gene: TRBJ2-2; abundance: NA; d_gene: TRBD2; v_gene: TRBV9
CDR3aa: CASSLEEGRTNEKLFF; CDR3nt: TGTGCCAGCAGCTTAGAGGAGGGGCGGACTAATGAAAAACTGTTTTTT; j_gene: TRBJ1-4; abundance: NA; d_gene: NA; v_gene: TRBV7-8
CDR3aa: CASSPSGLAGLTGELFF; CDR3nt: TGTGCCAGCTCACCGTCTGGACTAGCGGGCCTCACCGGGGAGCTGTTTTTT; j_gene: TRBJ2-2; abundance: NA; d_gene: TRBD2; v_gene: TRBV18
CDR3aa: CASKDRPGYEQYF; CDR3nt: TGCGCCAGCAAAGACCGGCCGGGCTACGAGCAGTACTTC; j_gene: TRBJ2-7; abundance: NA; d_gene: NA; v_gene: TRBV5-1
CDR3aa: CASSLVETKNIQYF; CDR3nt: TGTGCCAGCAGCTTAGTGGAGACCAAAAACATTCAGTACTTC; j_gene: TRBJ2-4; abundance: NA; d_gene: NA; v_gene: TRBV7-9
CDR3aa: CAFFAPGQPLPYGYTF; CDR3nt: TGTGCCTTCTTCGCTCCGGGACAGCCCCTTCCCTATGGCTACACCTTC; j_gene: TRBJ1-2; abundance: once; d_gene: TRBD1; v_gene: TRBV30
CDR3aa: CASSLRGGGYTGELFF; CDR3nt: TGTGCCAGCAGCCTCCGGGGAGGGGGTTACACCGGGGAGCTGTTTTTT; j_gene: TRBJ2-2; abundance: NA; d_gene: NA; v_gene: TRBV9
CDR3aa: CASSLTPGGGGYTF; CDR3nt: TGTGCCAGCAGCCTTACCCCAGGGGGAGGAGGCTACACCTTC; j_gene: TRBJ1-2; abundance: NA; d_gene: TRBD1; v_gene: TRBV28
CDR3aa: CASSSRAQGLGNTEAFF; CDR3nt: TGTGCCAGCAGTTCTAGGGCCCAGGGTCTTGGGAACACTGAAGCTTTCTTT; j_gene: TRBJ1-1; abundance: NA; d_gene: NA; v_gene: TRBV27
CDR3aa: CASRQGLGEKLFF; CDR3nt: TGTGCCAGCAGGCAGGGGCTGGGTGAAAAACTGTTTTTT; j_gene: TRBJ1-4; abundance: NA; d_gene: NA; v_gene: TRBV4-2
CDR3aa: CASSGGYEQFF; CDR3nt: TGTGCCAGTAGTGGAGGGTATGAGCAGTTCTTC; j_gene: TRBJ2-1; abundance: NA; d_gene: NA; v_gene: TRBV19
CDR3aa: CASSFPSGTDTQYF; CDR3nt: TGCGCCAGCAGCTTTCCGAGCGGCACAGATACGCAGTATTTT; j_gene: TRBJ2-3; abundance: medium-sized; d_gene: NA; v_gene: TRBV5-1
CDR3aa: CASSYSIGPGRDEQYF; CDR3nt: TGTGCCAGCAGTTACTCGATTGGTCCAGGGCGCGACGAGCAGTACTTC; j_gene: TRBJ2-7; abundance: NA; d_gene: NA; v_gene: TRBV6-6
CDR3aa: CASSLSPGDRETQYF; CDR3nt: TGTGCCAGCAGCTTGTCCCCCGGGGACAGAGAGACCCAGTACTTC; j_gene: TRBJ2-5; abundance: NA; d_gene: TRBD1; v_gene: TRBV7-7
CDR3aa: CASREEGHNEQFF; CDR3nt: TGTGCCAGCAGGGAGGAGGGTCACAATGAGCAGTTCTTC; j_gene: TRBJ2-1; abundance: NA; d_gene: NA; v_gene: TRBV7-3
CDR3aa: CASTSRDRNRELFF; CDR3nt: TGTGCCAGCACCTCCCGGGACAGGAATCGGGAGCTGTTTTTT; j_gene: TRBJ2-2; abundance: NA; d_gene: TRBD1; v_gene: TRBV27
CDR3aa: CASSYSMFGHTEAFF; CDR3nt: TGTGCCAGCAGTTACTCGATGTTTGGGCACACTGAAGCTTTCTTT; j_gene: TRBJ1-1; abundance: NA; d_gene: NA; v_gene: TRBV6-5
CDR3aa: CASSLIDSRGDRDEQFF; CDR3nt: TGTGCCAGCAGCTTGATTGACTCGCGGGGGGATAGGGATGAGCAGTTCTTC; j_gene: TRBJ2-1; abundance: NA; d_gene: TRBD2; v_gene: TRBV5-6
CDR3aa: CAISATAYNEQFF; CDR3nt: TGTGCCATCAGTGCGACTGCGTACAATGAGCAGTTCTTC; j_gene: TRBJ2-1; abundance: NA; d_gene: NA; v_gene: TRBV10-3
CDR3aa: CASSATGTGFNEQFF; CDR3nt: TGTGCCAGCAGCGCCACCGGGACAGGGTTTAATGAGCAGTTCTTC; j_gene: TRBJ2-1; abundance: NA; d_gene: TRBD1; v_gene: TRBV9
CDR3aa: CASSFGAYEQYF; CDR3nt: TGTGCCAGCAGCTTTGGAGCGTACGAGCAGTACTTC; j_gene: TRBJ2-7; abundance: NA; d_gene: NA; v_gene: TRBV5-4
CDR3aa: CASSHTRSSSYEQYF; CDR3nt: TGTGCCAGCAGCCATACTAGAAGTTCTTCCTACGAGCAGTACTTC; j_gene: TRBJ2-7; abundance: NA; d_gene: NA; v_gene: TRBV7-9
CDR3aa: CASSLGQGNGRGTEAFF; CDR3nt: TGTGCCAGCAGCTTGGGACAGGGGAACGGGAGGGGCACTGAAGCTTTCTTT; j_gene: TRBJ1-1; abundance: NA; d_gene: TRBD1; v_gene: TRBV7-6
CDR3aa: CASSEDTGGYYGYTF; CDR3nt: TGTGCCAGCAGTGAAGATACAGGGGGGTACTATGGCTACACCTTC; j_gene: TRBJ1-2; abundance: NA; d_gene: TRBD1; v_gene: TRBV6-1
CDR3aa: CASSAPPGNSNQPQHF; CDR3nt: TGTGCCAGCAGTGCCCCCCCCGGGAATAGCAATCAGCCCCAGCATTTT; j_gene: TRBJ1-5; abundance: NA; d_gene: NA; v_gene: TRBV2
CDR3aa: CASRLEMYGYTF; CDR3nt: TGTGCCAGCAGGTTGGAGATGTATGGCTACACCTTC; j_gene: TRBJ1-2; abundance: NA; d_gene: NA; v_gene: TRBV6-1
CDR3aa: CASSVGQGSGVNEQFF; CDR3nt: TGTGCCAGCAGCGTAGGTCAGGGTAGCGGGGTAAATGAGCAGTTCTTC; j_gene: TRBJ2-1; abundance: NA; d_gene: TRBD2; v_gene: TRBV9
CDR3aa: CASSPSDGDRHYGYTF; CDR3nt: TGTGCCAGCAGTCCATCCGATGGGGACAGACACTATGGCTACACCTTC; j_gene: TRBJ1-2; abundance: NA; d_gene: TRBD1; v_gene: TRBV27
CDR3aa: CASPEGRGGVTTDTQYF; CDR3nt: TGTGCCAGCCCGGAGGGGCGGGGGGGCGTCACCACAGATACGCAGTATTTT; j_gene: TRBJ2-3; abundance: once; d_gene: TRBD2; v_gene: TRBV2
CDR3aa: CASSLRLAGEGRETQYF; CDR3nt: TGTGCCAGCAGTTTAAGGTTAGCGGGAGAGGGCCGAGAGACCCAGTACTTC; j_gene: TRBJ2-5; abundance: NA; d_gene: TRBD2; v_gene: TRBV27
CDR3aa: CASSYSGTGGGEQFF; CDR3nt: TGTGCCAGCAGTTACTCCGGGACAGGGGGCGGGGAGCAGTTCTTC; j_gene: TRBJ2-1; abundance: NA; d_gene: TRBD1; v_gene: TRBV6-5
CDR3aa: CASSRLGTYGYTF; CDR3nt: TGTGCCAGCAGCCGACTAGGGACCTATGGCTACACCTTC; j_gene: TRBJ1-2; abundance: once; d_gene: NA; v_gene: TRBV27
CDR3aa: CASSLAGGSGNTIYF; CDR3nt: TGTGCCAGCAGCTTAGCAGGGGGCTCTGGAAACACCATATATTTT; j_gene: TRBJ1-3; abundance: NA; d_gene: NA; v_gene: TRBV7-9